The 27 T cell receptor beta chains below come from one sample, sequenced in a study of early T cells in non-severe SARS-CoV-2 infection. TCRdb re-called the 5' RACE reads with MiXCR, one entry per CDR3 protein. The data show around 49,000 distinct CDR3 sequences, approximately 10% seen once. The sequencing sample was made of whole blood. The receptors stem from an adult who was a healthcare worker with PCR-confirmed SARS-CoV-2 infection or an uninfected control (not recorded which).

This clonotype has at least ten counts. The chain has TRBV21-1 and TRBJ2-6; TRBD2 is the table's D call, not checked against the DNA. TRBV21-1 is deemed a pseudogene. This CDR3 region has 17 residues. CDR3 region: CASSVRGIGTGANVLTF. CDR3 DNA sequence: TGTGCCAGCAGCGTCCGAGGGATCGGAACTGGGGCCAACGTCCTGACTTTC.

The chain combines TRBV19 with TRBJ2-2; D remains ambiguous. The CDR3 has 13 amino acids. Germline V gives CDR1 LNHDA, CDR2 SQIVND (reference sequence). Trimming took off 3 bases at V and 3 bases at J, with 5 bases between the two ends. The DNA for the CDR3 is TGTGCCAGTAGTATTTCAGACACCGGGGAGCTGTTTTTT. Translating it yields CASSISDTGELFF. Combining the CDR3 with reference TRBV19 and TRBJ2-2 gives the whole variable domain DGGITQSPKYLFRKEGQNVTLSCEQNLNHDAMYWYRQDPGQGLRLIYYSQIVNDFQKGDIAEGYSVSREKKESFPLTVTSAQKNPTAFYLCASSISDTGELFFGEGSRLTVL.

This clonotype occurred many times. The gene calls are TRBV12-3 or TRBV12-4 and TRBJ2-1, with D perhaps assigned TRBD1 or TRBD2 (6 bases each). Trimming pared 8 bases from V and 10 bases from J, leaving 15 bases between. The CDR3 extends over 12 amino acids. The CDR3 nucleotides are TGTGCCAGCCGGGGGCCGCGTCGGGAGCAGTTCTTC. Translating it yields CASRGPRREQFF.

This clonotype was detected many times. CDR3 nucleotides: TGTGCCAGCAGCTTAACATACTCTAGCACAGATACGCAGTATTTT. Translating it yields CASSLTYSSTDTQYF. V and J are TRBV7-3 and TRBJ2-3; D is unresolved. Germline V gives CDR1 SGHTA, CDR2 FQGTGA. This CDR3 has 15 amino acids. Trimming stripped 0 bases from V and 0 bases from J, with 7 bases between.

DNA for the CDR3: TGTGCTAGTGGCTCAATCCCCGGGGAGCTGTTTTTT. The encoded protein is CASGSIPGELFF. The V gene is TRBV12-5, the J gene TRBJ2-2, with D uncertain. This CDR3 is built from 12 residues. V was shortened by 6 bases and J by 6 bases, with 8 bases between the two germline ends. The germline V gene has CDR1 LGHNT and CDR2 FRNRAP.

This clonotype has just a few counts. The chain links TRBV4-3 to TRBJ2-1, with D possibly TRBD1 on 5 matching bases. In germline, CDR1 is LGHNA, CDR2 YSLEER. The CDR3 extends over 12 amino acids. The V gene lost 1 base and the J gene lost 12 bases, with 10 bases spanning the gap. In DNA form, the CDR3 reads TGCGCCAGCAGCCAAGCAGGGTATGGGCAGTTCTTC. Encoded protein: CASSQAGYGQFF.

This clonotype was seen many times. The chain recombines TRBV4-3 with TRBJ2-3; D gene uncertain. Per the germline V gene, CDR1 is LGHNA and CDR2 is YSLEER. This CDR3 region has 16 residues. V lost 0 bases and J 4 bases, leaving 14 bases between the germline ends. Written as DNA, the CDR3 is TGCGCCAGCAGCCAAGACGGATCCCTCACCGCAGATACGCAGTATTTT. Its translation: CASSQDGSLTADTQYF.

V and J are TRBV6-1 and TRBJ2-7; D gene ambiguous. Trimming took 2 bases from V and 3 from J, leaving 2 bases between them. Germline CDR1 reads MNHNS; CDR2 reads SASEGT. This CDR3 region has 11 residues. The CDR3 nucleotides read TGTGCCAGCAGTGAAATCTACGAGCAGTACTTC. Translation gives CASSEIYEQYF.

This clonotype was counted at least ten times. The V call is TRBV16, the J call TRBJ2-1; the match to TRBD2 covers 7 bases. Germline V gene sequence: CDR1 KGHSY, CDR2 FQNENV. CDR3 length: 16 residues. The ends lost 3 bases at V and 2 bases at J; junction bases unmatched: 7. CDR3 region: CASSHRLAGTYNEQFF. The CDR3 nucleotides read TGTGCCAGCAGCCATCGACTAGCCGGTACCTACAATGAGCAGTTCTTC.

The table lists this clonotype with many counts. DNA for the CDR3: TGTGCCTCCAGGGGATCGGGAGCCAAAAACATTCAGTACTTC. It codes for CASRGSGAKNIQYF. The chain combines TRBV19 with TRBJ2-4; a weak D match, TRBD1 (6 bases). Germline CDR1 and CDR2: LNHDA and SQIVND (reference sequence). V lost 11 bases and J lost 0, with 14 bases in between. The CDR3 is made up of 14 amino acids.

A note on this clonotype: A read error may explain this, as a much larger clone is one base away. This chain joins TRBV5-5 and TRBJ1-1; D is possibly TRBD1 (6 bases). Trimming removed 1 base from V and 1 base from J, with 8 bases in between. CDR1 SGHKS and CDR2 YYEKEE come from the germline V gene (reference sequence). The CDR3 spans 14 residues. The CDR3 DNA reads TGTGCCAGCAGCTTGACAGGGCCGAACACTGAAGCTTTCTTT. This codes for CASSLTGPNTEAFF.

In its sample, this clonotype was seen a few times. V usage is TRBV3-1 and J usage is TRBJ2-7; the D gene is possibly TRBD2 (6 bases). V lost 3 bases, J lost 4 bases, and 16 bases lay in between. CDR1 is LGHDT, CDR2 YNNKEL, per germline (reference sequence). The CDR3 length is 15 residues. CDR3 in DNA: TGTGCCAGCAGCCAGGACCGGGACTCAACTTACGAGCAGTACTTC. As protein: CASSQDRDSTYEQYF.

This chain links TRBV28 with TRBJ2-7, with 9 bases fitting TRBD2. Germline V gives CDR1 MDHEN, CDR2 SYDVKM. This CDR3 comprises 16 residues. Trimming removed 6 bases from V and 7 bases from J; junction bases left unmatched: 16. CDR3 protein: CASSPIQGSGRREQYF. The CDR3 coding sequence is TGTGCCAGCAGCCCCATACAGGGGAGCGGGAGGAGAGAGCAGTACTTC.

This clonotype was seen repeatedly, ten times or more. The chain has TRBV29-1 and TRBJ2-7; 9 bases match TRBD2. Trimming cost V 4 bases and J 5 bases; bases outside gene matches: 6. The CDR3 has 13 residues. Germline CDR1 SQVTM, CDR2 ANQGSEA. The CDR3 protein is CSVGASGINEQYF. The CDR3 bases are TGCAGCGTTGGGGCTAGCGGGATCAACGAGCAGTACTTC.

This clonotype showed up many times. The CDR3 spells CASSPLDSYNEQFF. CDR3 nucleotides: TGTGCCAGCTCACCCCTGGACAGCTACAATGAGCAGTTCTTC. This sequence joins TRBV18 and TRBJ2-1; TRBD1 is a possible D gene (6 bases). Looked up from germline, CDR1 is KGHSH and CDR2 is LQKENI. Trimming left V 3 bases short and J 3 bases short, with 9 bases between. The CDR3 runs 14 residues.

In this sample, this clonotype is medium-sized. The V and J genes are TRBV20-1 and TRBJ2-5; maybe TRBD2 (6 bases). In germline, CDR1 is DFQATT, CDR2 SNEGSKA (reference sequence). V was cut by 3 bases and J by 1 base, with 15 bases left in between. The CDR3 is 15 residues long. CDR3 region: CSARVTAGFQETQYF. In DNA, the CDR3 is TGCAGTGCTAGGGTGACCGCGGGGTTCCAAGAGACCCAGTACTTC.

The sample holds a few counts of this clonotype. V is TRBV28 and J is TRBJ2-7; no reliable D call. The germline V gene has CDR1 MDHEN and CDR2 SYDVKM. Trimming pared 3 bases from V and 2 bases from J, leaving 8 bases between. The CDR3 spans 13 residues. CDR3 sequence (DNA): TGTGCCAGCAGTTTGTTAGGCCCCTACGAGCAGTACTTC. It is translated as CASSLLGPYEQYF.

This chain connects TRBV7-8 to TRBJ2-5, with D tentatively TRBD1 (5 bases). V was clipped by 4 bases and J by 3 bases, with 18 bases between them. CDR1 is SGHVS, CDR2 FQNEAQ, per germline. CDR3 length: 16 residues. CDR3 in DNA: TGTGCCAGCAGCTCCCATCGGACACCCTTGAAAGAGACCCAGTACTTC. This codes for CASSSHRTPLKETQYF.

This clonotype was counted at least ten times. The genes are TRBV6-1 and TRBJ1-4; the D gene is possibly TRBD1 (5 bases). V dropped 4 bases and J dropped 8 bases, with 20 bases sitting between them. Looked up from germline, CDR1 is MNHNS and CDR2 is SASEGT. The CDR3 spans 16 residues. For the CDR3, the DNA is TGTGCCAGCAGTGCTGTCGTGGGCAGGGACGGGGAAAAACTGTTTTTT. This translates into CASSAVVGRDGEKLFF.

This clonotype has at least ten counts. The V and J genes are TRBV10-3 and TRBJ2-5, with D perhaps TRBD1 (6 bases). The CDR3 contains 17 residues. V was clipped by 4 bases and J by 6 bases, with 24 bases between them. Per germline, CDR1 ENHRY and CDR2 SYGVKD. CDR3 protein: CAISGEDSRWLMKTQYF. The CDR3 bases are TGTGCCATCAGTGGTGAGGACAGCCGGTGGTTAATGAAGACCCAGTACTTC.

This clonotype was counted a few times. V usage is TRBV14 and J usage is TRBJ1-5; D is undetermined. V lost 2 bases, J lost 13 bases, and 21 bases lay in between. This CDR3 is built from 15 residues. Germline V gene sequence: CDR1 SGHDN, CDR2 FVKESK. The CDR3 protein is CASSQIVVSFQEQHF. CDR3 in DNA: TGTGCCAGCAGCCAAATAGTCGTTTCTTTTCAAGAGCAGCATTTT.

This clonotype was observed many times. The chain uses TRBV12-3 or TRBV12-4 and TRBJ1-5; maybe TRBD1 (5 bases). Trimming removed 1 base from V and 6 bases from J, with 10 bases in between. CDR3 size: 14 residues. CDR3 DNA: TGTGCCAGCAGTTTAGGGGGGGGTGGTCAGCCCCAGCATTTT. The encoded protein is CASSLGGGGQPQHF.

The chain links TRBV19 to TRBJ1-2, with D possibly TRBD1 on 5 matching bases. In germline, CDR1 is LNHDA, CDR2 SQIVND (reference sequence). The length of the CDR3 is 16 residues. Trimming left V 3 bases short and J 4 bases short, with 18 bases between. The CDR3 DNA reads as TGTGCCAGTAGTATCGGGACGGTAACAAAAAGCTATGGCTACACCTTC. This gives the protein CASSIGTVTKSYGYTF. The variable domain in full, completed from reference TRBV19 and TRBJ1-2, reads DGGITQSPKYLFRKEGQNVTLSCEQNLNHDAMYWYRQDPGQGLRLIYYSQIVNDFQKGDIAEGYSVSREKKESFPLTVTSAQKNPTAFYLCASSIGTVTKSYGYTFGSGTRLTVV.

This clonotype was seen repeatedly, ten times or more. V gene TRBV4-1 combines with J gene TRBJ1-2; D remains ambiguous. The germline V gene encodes CDR1 MGHRA and CDR2 YSYEKL. The CDR3 runs 15 residues. V lost 0 bases, J lost 4 bases, and 12 bases lay in between. This CDR3 is CASSQESEVAYGYTF. CDR3 bases: TGCGCCAGCAGCCAAGAATCAGAAGTTGCCTATGGCTACACCTTC.

This clonotype was observed many times. The chain is built from TRBV7-2 and TRBJ2-1, with a weak D call TRBD1 (5 bases). The germline V and J ends were trimmed by 0 bases and 2 bases, with 14 bases remaining between them. Germline CDR1 is SGHTA and CDR2 is FQGNSA. The CDR3 loop spans 17 amino acids. This CDR3 is CASSLAPGRAPYNEQFF. Here the CDR3 DNA reads TGTGCCAGCAGCTTAGCCCCTGGCAGGGCGCCCTACAATGAGCAGTTCTTC.

The chain uses TRBV27 and TRBJ2-7, with D perhaps TRBD2 (6 bases). V was pared by 5 bases and J by 2 bases, with 16 bases between. In germline, CDR1 is MNHEY, CDR2 SMNVEV (reference sequence). CDR3 length: 15 amino acids. The CDR3 DNA reads TGTGCCAGCAGTCCCTGGGGGGAGTTCACCTACGAGCAGTACTTC. As protein: CASSPWGEFTYEQYF.

This clonotype was counted many times. This CDR3 is CASRFPGANVLTF. For the CDR3, the DNA is TGTGCCAGTAGATTCCCTGGGGCCAACGTCCTGACTTTC. This chain links TRBV19 with TRBJ2-6; D is ambiguous. The germline V gene has CDR1 LNHDA and CDR2 SQIVND (reference sequence). This CDR3 region has 13 residues. The V end lost 6 bases, the J end lost 2 bases, and 5 bases lay between the germline ends.